This T cell receptor beta chain was recovered during a study of blood T cell repertoires in COVID-19. Study-wide context: Donors in the United States, Italy and Spain gave samples during acute or convalescent COVID-19.

This CDR3 is 15 amino acids long. V lost 3 bases, J lost 8 bases, and 17 bases lay in between. CDR1 is SGHRS and CDR2 is YFSETQ in the germline V gene. In this sample, this clone turned up once. Authors' processing steps: By means of reference gene primer amplification, nucleated cell counts were estimated. Data came from immunoSEQ multiplex PCR; TCRdb stores just in-frame clones and leaves some out. V and J calls and clone size are copied from that table; D and trimming were computed from the DNA. Of under 250,000 clones in the sample, about 83% are singletons; the top ten hold 7.6%. This sequence originates from a woman in her fifties or sixties with active or convalescent COVID-19. The sample was peripheral blood. The V call is TRBV5-1, the J call TRBJ1-4; tentatively, D is TRBD1 (5 bases). The CDR3 spells CASSSGGGKSEKLFF. In nucleotides, the CDR3 is TGCGCCAGCAGCTCTGGGGGAGGGAAGAGCGAAAAACTGTTTTTT.